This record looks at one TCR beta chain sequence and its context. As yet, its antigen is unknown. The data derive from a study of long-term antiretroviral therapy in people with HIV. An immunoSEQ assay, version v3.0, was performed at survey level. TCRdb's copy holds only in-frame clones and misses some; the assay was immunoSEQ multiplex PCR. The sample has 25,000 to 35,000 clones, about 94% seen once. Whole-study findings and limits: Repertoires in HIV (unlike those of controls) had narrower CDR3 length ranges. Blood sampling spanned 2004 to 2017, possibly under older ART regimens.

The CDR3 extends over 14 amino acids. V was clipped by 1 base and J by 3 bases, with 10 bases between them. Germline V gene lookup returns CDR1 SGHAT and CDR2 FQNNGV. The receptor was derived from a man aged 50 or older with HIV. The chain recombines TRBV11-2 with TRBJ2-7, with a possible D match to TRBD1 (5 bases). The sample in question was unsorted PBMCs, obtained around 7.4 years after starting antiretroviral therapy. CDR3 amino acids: CASSLGAGIYEQYF. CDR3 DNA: TGTGCCAGCAGCTTAGGGGCAGGGATCTACGAGCAGTACTTC. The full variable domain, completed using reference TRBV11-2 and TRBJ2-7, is EAGVAQSPRYKIIEKRQSVAFWCNPISGHATLYWYQQILGQGPKLLIQFQNNGVVDDSQLPKDRFSAERLKGVDSTLKIQPAKLEDSAVYLCASSLGAGIYEQYFGPGTRLTVT.